The rows below give T cell receptor beta chains drawn from one sample of a study of beta chain features in type 1 diabetes. Produced via immunoSEQ multiplex PCR; TCRdb's table is partial and in-frame only. The sample has over 150,000 clones, approximately 8.1% seen once; the top ten hold 0.55% to 0.65%. Sequencing used central memory CD4+ T cells from blood. The receptors here all came from a man younger than 30 in good health. Each CDR3 is given with its conserved first and last residue. A D gene is named only where the DNA matches it firmly. Clone size, where shown, is once, few, many, or a class for clones that have expanded.

CDR3 length,clone size,D gene,V gene,J gene,CDR3 protein,CDR3 DNA
12,few,NA,TRBV30,TRBJ1-5,CAWSLRSQPQHF,TGTGCCTGGAGTCTTAGGAGTCAGCCCCAGCATTTT
14,many,TRBD1,TRBV7-9,TRBJ1-1,CASSTGQGSTEAFF,TGTGCCAGCAGCACGGGACAGGGATCCACTGAAGCTTTCTTT
15,NA,TRBD2,TRBV11-3,TRBJ2-5,CASSLGGLAGETQYF,TGTGCCAGCAGCCTAGGGGGACTAGCGGGGGAGACCCAGTACTTC
14,few,NA,TRBV28,TRBJ1-5,CASRGGLSNQPQHF,TGTGCCAGCAGGGGGGGGCTAAGCAATCAGCCCCAGCATTTT
14,NA,NA,TRBV29-1,TRBJ2-7,CSPIGRTAPYEQYF,TGCAGCCCCATCGGCCGGACAGCTCCCTACGAGCAGTACTTC
17,few,TRBD1,TRBV4-2,TRBJ2-3,CASSQMGRTGNTDTQYF,TGTGCCAGCAGCCAAATGGGGAGGACAGGGAACACAGATACGCAGTATTTT
17,few,TRBD2,TRBV4-2,TRBJ2-1,CASSHSGTSGNYNEQFF,TGTGCCAGCAGCCACAGCGGGACTAGCGGAAACTACAATGAGCAGTTCTTC
16,NA,TRBD2,TRBV28,TRBJ2-3,CASSPIGREGQDTQYF,TGTGCCAGCAGTCCGATTGGGCGGGAGGGCCAAGATACGCAGTATTTT
13,NA,TRBD1,TRBV4-3,TRBJ2-1,CASSQDRQGRQFF,TGCGCCAGCAGCCAGGACCGACAGGGTCGGCAGTTCTTC
18,NA,TRBD2,TRBV7-3,TRBJ2-3,CASSLSRTSGDAQVTQYF,TGTGCCAGCAGCTTATCGCGGACTAGCGGAGACGCGCAGGTTACGCAGTATTTT
13,few,TRBD1,TRBV5-4,TRBJ1-1,CAVVQGASTEAFF,TGTGCCGTCGTACAGGGGGCGAGCACTGAAGCTTTCTTT
15,many,NA,TRBV7-3,TRBJ1-1,CASSSRGGGNTEAFF,TGTGCCAGCAGTTCCCGGGGAGGGGGGAACACTGAAGCTTTCTTT
14,many,NA,TRBV4-3,TRBJ1-1,CASSVVGATTEAFF,TGCGCCAGCAGCGTAGTGGGGGCTACCACTGAAGCTTTCTTT
14,NA,TRBD2,TRBV7-2,TRBJ2-3,CASSFGLAGDTQYF,TGTGCCAGCAGCTTTGGACTAGCGGGAGATACGCAGTATTTT
16,many,NA,TRBV7-9,TRBJ2-3,CASSKALTGFTDTQYF,TGTGCCAGCAGCAAAGCACTGACAGGTTTCACAGATACGCAGTATTTT
15,few,TRBD1,TRBV28,TRBJ1-5,CASSLSDRDYQPQHF,TGTGCCAGCAGTTTGTCGGACAGGGACTATCAGCCCCAGCATTTT
15,NA,TRBD2,TRBV29-1,TRBJ2-3,CSVGLGSGGFDTQYF,TGCAGCGTGGGGCTCGGGTCGGGAGGGTTTGATACGCAGTATTTT
16,few,NA,TRBV25-1,TRBJ2-1,CASSDPQGSSYNEQFF,TGTGCCAGCAGTGATCCCCAGGGCAGCTCCTACAATGAGCAGTTCTTC
16,few,NA,TRBV19,TRBJ1-1,CASSISQGNMNTEAFF,TGTGCCAGTAGTATTTCGCAGGGAAATATGAACACTGAAGCTTTCTTT
12,NA,TRBD1,TRBV5-8,TRBJ1-1,CASTWTGLPTFF,TGTGCCAGCACCTGGACAGGACTACCTACTTTCTTT
13,few,NA,TRBV4-3,TRBJ1-5,CASSSGVNQPQHF,TGCGCCAGCAGCTCCGGGGTCAATCAGCCCCAGCATTTT